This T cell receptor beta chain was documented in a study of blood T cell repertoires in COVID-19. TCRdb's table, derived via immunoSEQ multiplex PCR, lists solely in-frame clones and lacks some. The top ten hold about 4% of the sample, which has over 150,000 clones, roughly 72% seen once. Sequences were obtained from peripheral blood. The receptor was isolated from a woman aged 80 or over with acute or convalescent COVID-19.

The CDR3 DNA is TGTGCCATCAGCCCGACCGGGACAGGGACATCCGGGGAGCTGTTTTTT. Its translation: CAISPTGTGTSGELFF. The rearrangement links TRBV10-3 to TRBJ2-2, with 9 bases identical to TRBD1. The germline CDR1 and CDR2 sequences are ENHRY and SYGVKD. This CDR3 is built from 16 residues. The trim removed 6 bases at V and 6 bases at J, leaving 11 bases unmatched.